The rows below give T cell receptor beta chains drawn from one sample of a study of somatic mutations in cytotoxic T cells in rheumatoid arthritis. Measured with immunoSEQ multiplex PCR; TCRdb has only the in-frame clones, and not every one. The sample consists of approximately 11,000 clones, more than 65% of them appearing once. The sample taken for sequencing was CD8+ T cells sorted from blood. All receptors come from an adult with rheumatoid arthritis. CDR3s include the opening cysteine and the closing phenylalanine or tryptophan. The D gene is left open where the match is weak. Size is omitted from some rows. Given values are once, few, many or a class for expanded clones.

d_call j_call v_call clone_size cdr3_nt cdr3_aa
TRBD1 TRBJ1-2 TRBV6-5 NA TGTGCCAGCATTTCCGGACAGGAACAAACGATCTACACCTTC CASISGQEQTIYTF
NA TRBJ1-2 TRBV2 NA TGTGCCAGCATAGGCGAGGAGCCTAACTATGGCTACACCTTC CASIGEEPNYGYTF
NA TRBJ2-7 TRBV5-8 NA TGTGCCAGCAGCCTAACACCCGGGACGGCGTTCGACGAGCAGTACTTC CASSLTPGTAFDEQYF
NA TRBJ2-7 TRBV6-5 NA TGTGCCAGCAGTTATGAGGGGAACGAGCAGTACTTC CASSYEGNEQYF
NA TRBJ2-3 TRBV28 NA TGTGCCAGCAGTTTACGCGGGGGCACAGATACGCAGTATTTT CASSLRGGTDTQYF
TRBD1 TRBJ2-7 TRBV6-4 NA TGTGCCAGCAGTGACTCGGACAGGGGCGAGCAGTACTTC CASSDSDRGEQYF
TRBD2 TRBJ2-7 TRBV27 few TGTGCCAGCAGTTTATCTAGCGGGGGGCCCTACGAGCAGTACTTC CASSLSSGGPYEQYF
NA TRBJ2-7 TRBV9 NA TGTGCCAGCAGCACCGGGGGCGTATCCTCCTACGAGCAGTACTTC CASSTGGVSSYEQYF
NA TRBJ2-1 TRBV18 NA TGTGCCAGCTCAGCGACGGGGACCTACAATGAGCAGTTCTTC CASSATGTYNEQFF
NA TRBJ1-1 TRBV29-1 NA TGCAGCGTTGAATTAGGGGAGGGGGGGACTGAAGCTTTCTTT CSVELGEGGTEAFF
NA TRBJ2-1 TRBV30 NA TGTGCCTGGAGTGTGGTGGGAAATGAGCAGTTCTTC CAWSVVGNEQFF
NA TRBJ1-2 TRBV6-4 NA TGTGCCAGCAGGGAAGTTATAAGACAGAACTATGGCTACACCTTC CASREVIRQNYGYTF
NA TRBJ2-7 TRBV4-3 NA TGCGCCAGCAGCCAAGGATCCCGGGGTAACTACGAGCAGTACTTC CASSQGSRGNYEQYF
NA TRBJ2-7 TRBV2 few TGTGCCAGCAGTGTCCTCTACGAGCAGTACTTC CASSVLYEQYF
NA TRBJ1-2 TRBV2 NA TGTGCCTCCCACACCCCGTCGGGATCGGAGAACTATGGCTACACCTTC CASHTPSGSENYGYTF
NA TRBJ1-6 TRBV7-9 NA TGTGCCAGCAGCCGCGCAGGGGATTATAATTCACCCCTCCACTTT CASSRAGDYNSPLHF
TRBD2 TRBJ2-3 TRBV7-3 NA TGTGCCAGCAGCTTAAGCGGGGGGGCAGATACGCAGTATTTT CASSLSGGADTQYF
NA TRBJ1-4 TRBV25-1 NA TGTGCCAGCAGTGAACAACTAACAGGGTTAACTAATGAAAAACTGTTTTTT CASSEQLTGLTNEKLFF
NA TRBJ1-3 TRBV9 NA TGTGCCAGCAGCACAGTCCCTGGAAACACCATATATTTT CASSTVPGNTIYF
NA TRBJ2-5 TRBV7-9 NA TGTGCCAGCAGCCCCCCGAGGATGCGTCAAGAGACCCAGTACTTC CASSPPRMRQETQYF
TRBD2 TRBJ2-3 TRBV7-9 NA TGTGCCAGCAGTTACCTGCGAGGGACTAGTGCCGATACGCAGTATTTT CASSYLRGTSADTQYF
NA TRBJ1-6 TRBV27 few TGTGCCAGCAGTTTAGCACAGGGCACCCTCCACTTT CASSLAQGTLHF
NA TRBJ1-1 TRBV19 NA TGTGCCAGTAGTATGGCGGGGGACCTTGGGGCTTTCTTT CASSMAGDLGAFF
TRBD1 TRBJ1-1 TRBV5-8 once TGTGCCAGCAGCCCGGAGACAGGGAGGAGGAACACTGAAGCTTTCTTT CASSPETGRRNTEAFF
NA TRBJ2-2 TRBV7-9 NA TGTGCCAGCAGCCTGGGGTACGGAGCCGGGGAGCTGTTTTTT CASSLGYGAGELFF
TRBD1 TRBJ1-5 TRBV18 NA TGTGCCAGCTCACAAATAGGGACAGGGGGCGACCCCTATCAGCCCCAGCATTTT CASSQIGTGGDPYQPQHF